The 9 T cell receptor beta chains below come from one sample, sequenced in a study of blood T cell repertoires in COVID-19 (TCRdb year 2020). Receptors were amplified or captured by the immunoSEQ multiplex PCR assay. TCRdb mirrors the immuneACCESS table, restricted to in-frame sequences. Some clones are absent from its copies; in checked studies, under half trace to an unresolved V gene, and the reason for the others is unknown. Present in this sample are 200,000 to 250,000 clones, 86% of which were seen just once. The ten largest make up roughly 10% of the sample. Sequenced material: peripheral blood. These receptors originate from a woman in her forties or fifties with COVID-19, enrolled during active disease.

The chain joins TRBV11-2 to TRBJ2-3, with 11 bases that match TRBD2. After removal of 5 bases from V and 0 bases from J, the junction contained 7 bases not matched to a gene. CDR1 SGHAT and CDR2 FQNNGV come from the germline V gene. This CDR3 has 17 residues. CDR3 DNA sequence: TGTGCCAGCAGCCGACTAGCGGGGCCCCCTAGCACAGATACGCAGTATTTT. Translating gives CASSRLAGPPSTDTQYF.

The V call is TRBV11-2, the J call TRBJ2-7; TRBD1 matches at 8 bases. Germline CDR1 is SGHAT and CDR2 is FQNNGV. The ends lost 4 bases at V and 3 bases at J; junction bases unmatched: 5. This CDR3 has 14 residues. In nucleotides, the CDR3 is TGTGCCAGCAGCTCCGGGACAGGCTTCTACGAGCAGTACTTC. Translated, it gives CASSSGTGFYEQYF.

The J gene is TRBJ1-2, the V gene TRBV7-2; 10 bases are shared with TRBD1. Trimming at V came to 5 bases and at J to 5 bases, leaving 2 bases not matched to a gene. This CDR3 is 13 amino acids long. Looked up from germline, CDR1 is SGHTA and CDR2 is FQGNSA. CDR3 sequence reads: CASSGTGEYGYTF. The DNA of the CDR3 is TGTGCCAGCAGCGGGACAGGGGAATATGGCTACACCTTC.

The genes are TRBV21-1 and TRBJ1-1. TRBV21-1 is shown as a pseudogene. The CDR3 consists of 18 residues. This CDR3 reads CASSKEMSGPDLNTEAFF. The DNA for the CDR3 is TGTGCCAGCAGCAAAGAAATGAGCGGTCCGGATTTAAACACTGAAGCTTTCTTT.

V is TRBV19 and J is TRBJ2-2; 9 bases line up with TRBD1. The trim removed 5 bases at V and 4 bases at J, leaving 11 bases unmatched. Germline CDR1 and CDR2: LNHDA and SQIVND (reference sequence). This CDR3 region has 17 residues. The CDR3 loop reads CASSWTRDRASTGELFF. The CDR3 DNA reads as TGTGCCAGTAGTTGGACCCGGGACAGGGCCAGCACCGGGGAGCTGTTTTTT.

CDR3 residues: CASSARDGDSPLHF. The CDR3 bases are TGTGCCAGCAGTGCCAGGGATGGGGATTCACCCCTCCACTTT. The V gene is TRBV2, the J gene TRBJ1-6; D is possibly TRBD1 (5 bases). V was clipped by 4 bases and J by 8 bases, with 12 bases between them. The CDR3 totals 14 residues. The germline CDR1 and CDR2 sequences are SNHLY and FYNNEI. Drawing the rest from reference TRBV2 and TRBJ1-6, the complete variable domain is EPEVTQTPSHQVTQMGQEVILRCVPISNHLYFYWYRQILGQKVEFLVSFYNNEISEKSEIFDDQFSVERPDGSNFTLKIRSTKLEDSAMYFCASSARDGDSPLHFGNGTRLTVT.

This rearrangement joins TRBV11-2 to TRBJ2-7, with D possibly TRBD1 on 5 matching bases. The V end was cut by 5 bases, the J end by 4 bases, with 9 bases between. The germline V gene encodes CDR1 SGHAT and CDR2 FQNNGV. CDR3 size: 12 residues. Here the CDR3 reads CASSVQVYEQYF. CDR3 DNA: TGTGCCAGCAGCGTACAGGTATACGAGCAGTACTTC.

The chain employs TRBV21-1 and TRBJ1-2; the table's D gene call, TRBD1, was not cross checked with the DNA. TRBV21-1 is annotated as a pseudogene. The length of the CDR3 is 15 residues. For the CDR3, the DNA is TGTGCCAGCAGCACCCGGGACAGGGGTTTCGTTGGCTACACCTTC. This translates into CASSTRDRGFVGYTF.

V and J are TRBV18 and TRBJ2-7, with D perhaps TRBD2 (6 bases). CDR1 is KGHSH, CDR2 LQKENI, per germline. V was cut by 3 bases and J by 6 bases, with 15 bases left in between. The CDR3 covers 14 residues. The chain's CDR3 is CASSPLGDSGEQYV. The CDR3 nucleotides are TGTGCCAGCTCACCTCTGGGGGACTCCGGCGAGCAGTACGTC.